This entry concerns a single T cell receptor beta chain. Its antigen is not yet known. No much larger clonotype is one base removed from it; base qualities were not supplied. For the CD8 naive samples, CD45RO-negative cells were positively selected for CCR7, yielding a CD45RA+CCR7+ population from which TemRA cells were excluded. Donors were healthy HIV-negative adults with no recently reported acute infections or vaccinations. Only Caucasian adults living in Nashville, Tennessee, USA were represented among the donors. After blood collection by leukapheresis, PBMCs were isolated using Ficoll-Histopaque density gradient centrifugation and then cryopreserved in the vapor phase of liquid nitrogen. Analytical flow cytometry was used to check the purity and quantity of each magnetically sorted T cell population. Genomic DNA was isolated from every sorted fraction and measured by UV absorbance on a Nanodrop 2000c.

Using the deep immunoSEQ assay, TCR CDR3 regions were amplified from genomic DNA by multiplex PCR. Genomic DNA extracted from each cell subset was distributed evenly over all wells of several immunoSEQ 96-well plates, and each plate served as one replicate. For sorted subsets, roughly 200 ng of genomic DNA, equivalent to 25,000 to 35,000 T cell genomes, went into each replicate PCR. Purified libraries were quantified with a Qubit 3.0 fluorometer, sized on a Bioanalyzer 2100, and re-quantified with the KAPA Library Quantification kit. Each immunoSEQ 96-well plate was sequenced on its own single-read 150-cycle Illumina NextSeq 550 flow cell. Per the original workflow: Because only junctional sequences without quality scores were contained in the immunoSEQ output, filtering matching that applied to full-length reads could not be performed. Sequences were annotated with PyIR, a Python wrapper for IgBLAST v1.9, and V/J genes and CDR3 were assigned using IMGT germline references. Reads were removed for weak V/J assignments (E-value above 1e-6), missing CDR3, stop codons, out-of-frame junctions, or ambiguous translated residues. V3J clonotypes were defined as sequences sharing an identical inferred V gene, J gene, and CDR3 amino acid sequence. To compute the percentage overlap between repertoires, the number of shared unique clonotypes was divided by the size of the smaller repertoire. RTK rarefaction, the Chao1 estimator, and Recon v2.1 estimates of unobserved clonotypes were used to assess repertoire richness. For all TCRbeta clonotypes obtained by the gDNA method from four donors, generation probabilities were computed with OLGA. The table was pulled from immuneACCESS by TCRdb, which kept in-frame rearrangements only. Such tables lose some clones; where checked, under half of the loss comes from unresolved V genes, and the rest has no known cause. That table gives V, J and clone size, and the DNA gave D and trimming. The sample table holds about 2.2 million clones, of which roughly 91% were seen once. The leading ten clones occupy roughly 1.8% of the sample.

This entry belongs to a study of shared clonotypes between healthy human individuals (dated by TCRdb to the early 2020s). For the wider study: A couple of women and three men aged 18 to 49 years were included in the cohort. For each donor, CD4 naive and CD4 memory were each run on three plates, CD8 naive on two plates, and CD8 memory on one plate. To estimate repertoire size and how much clonotype sharing occurs between individuals, the study deeply sequenced the blood TCR repertoires of five healthy adults. To increase sequencing depth and limit assay-specific biases, different laboratories used diverse techniques to prepare libraries and sequence TCR repertoires. Leukapheresis yielded between about 0.94 and 8.9 billion PBMCs per donor. Study-wide findings and limitations: Sharing across a handful of donors was observed for roughly 5% of naive CD4, over 3% of naive CD8, over 2% of memory CD4, and 0.4% of memory CD8 clonotypes. Pairwise subsampling led to the expectation that sequencing depth would affect the degree of clonotype sharing among donors. The genetic and exposure-history diversity represented was limited by the small number of donors. Clonotypes shared by all four sorted-subset donors showed higher generation probabilities than non-shared clonotypes. Incomplete sequencing was indicated by rarefaction of sorted-subset datasets, despite the large sequencing depth. Sampling was restricted to blood, and TCR repertoires in tissue are likely to differ from TCR repertoires in blood. Larger estimated clonotype richness was generally found for naive subsets than for memory subsets.

The V end loses 1 base and the J end loses 7 bases, and a stretch of 14 bases separates them. Counted from cysteine to phenylalanine, this CDR3 has 15 amino acids. The read is trimmed to its CDR3 DNA, 45 bases read in frame from base 1. Sequences LNHDA (CDR1) and SQIVND (CDR2) are obtained from the germline V gene (reference sequence). The sequence is built from TRBV19 and TRBJ2-4; perhaps TRBD2 is the D gene, with 6 bases matching. The sequencing sample was made of naive CD8+ T cells from PBMCs. The intended sense of this specimen's cell subset or site label: CD45RA+CCR7+. This clonotype was obtained from a man between 18 and 35 years old in good health. Some clones in this sample may be carry-over from other donors' samples. The bases are TGTGCCAGTAGTATAGTTTCCGGAGGGGTGAACATTCAGTACTTC. Its translation reads: CASSIVSGGVNIQYF.